Detailed here is one TCR beta chain. These data come from a study of blood T cell repertoires in COVID-19. TCRdb's copy holds only in-frame clones and misses some; the assay was immunoSEQ multiplex PCR. The repertoire consists of a few hundred thousand clones, with over 75% occurring once and the leading ten covering approximately 9%. This CDR3 spans 16 amino acids. Trimming cost V 4 bases and J 9 bases; bases outside gene matches: 10. From germline, CDR1 is SGHDT and CDR2 YYEEEE. The clonotype comes from a human donor in a cohort sampled during active COVID-19. The rearrangement joins TRBV5-6 to TRBJ2-1, with 13 bases aligning to TRBD2. Sequencing was done on a sample of peripheral blood. This chain's CDR3 is CASSPAPLAGGSEQFF. In nucleotides, the CDR3 is TGTGCCAGCAGCCCCGCTCCACTAGCGGGAGGGTCTGAGCAGTTCTTC.